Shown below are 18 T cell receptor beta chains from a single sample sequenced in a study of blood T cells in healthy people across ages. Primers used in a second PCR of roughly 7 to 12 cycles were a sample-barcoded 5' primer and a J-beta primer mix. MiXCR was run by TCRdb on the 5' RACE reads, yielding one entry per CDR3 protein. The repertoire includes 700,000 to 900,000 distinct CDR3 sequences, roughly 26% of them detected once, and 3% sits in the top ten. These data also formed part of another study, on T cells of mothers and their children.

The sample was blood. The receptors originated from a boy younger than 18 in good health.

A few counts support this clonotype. The CDR3 DNA follows: TGTGCCTGGAGTGGTACAGGGGGTCGAGAGACCCAGTACTTC. Amino acid sequence: CAWSGTGGRETQYF. The rearrangement links TRBV30 to TRBJ2-5; 8 bases fit TRBD1. The CDR3 covers 14 residues. With V trimmed by 1 base and J by 4 bases, 5 bases remained unmatched. Germline lookup yields CDR1 GTSNPN and CDR2 SVGIG (reference sequence).

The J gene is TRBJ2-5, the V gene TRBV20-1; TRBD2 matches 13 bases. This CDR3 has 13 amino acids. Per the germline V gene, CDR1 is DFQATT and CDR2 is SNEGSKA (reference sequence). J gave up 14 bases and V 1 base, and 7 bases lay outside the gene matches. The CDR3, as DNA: TGCAGTGCTAGAGGGACTAGCGGGGGATCAAGCTACTTC. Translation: CSARGTSGGSSYF.

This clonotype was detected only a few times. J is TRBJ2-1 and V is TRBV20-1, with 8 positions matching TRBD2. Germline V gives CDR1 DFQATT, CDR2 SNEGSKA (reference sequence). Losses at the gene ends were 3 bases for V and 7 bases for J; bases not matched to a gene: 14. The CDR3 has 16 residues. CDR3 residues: CSASASRGGSRNEQFF. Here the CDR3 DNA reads TGCAGTGCTAGCGCCTCTCGGGGGGGCTCGAGGAATGAGCAGTTCTTC.

The CDR3 DNA follows: TGTGCCAGCAGCCAAGGCCGCAGGGGTGGAGGCTACACCTTC. Protein sequence: CASSQGRRGGGYTF. V and J are TRBV3-1 and TRBJ1-2; D may be TRBD1 (6 bases). This CDR3 is built from 14 residues. The V and J ends lost 1 base and 8 bases respectively, with 14 bases between them. In germline, CDR1 is LGHDT, CDR2 YNNKEL (reference sequence).

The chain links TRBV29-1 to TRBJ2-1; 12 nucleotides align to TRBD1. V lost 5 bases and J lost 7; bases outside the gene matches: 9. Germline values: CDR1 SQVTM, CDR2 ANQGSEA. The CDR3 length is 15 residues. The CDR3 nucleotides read TGCAGCGTTCGCATCGGGACAGGGGGCTCGAATGAGCAGTTCTTC. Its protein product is CSVRIGTGGSNEQFF.

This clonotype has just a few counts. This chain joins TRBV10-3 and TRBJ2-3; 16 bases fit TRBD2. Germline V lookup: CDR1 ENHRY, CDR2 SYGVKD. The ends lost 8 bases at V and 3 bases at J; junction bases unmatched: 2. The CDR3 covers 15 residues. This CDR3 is CAIGGLAGGTDTQYF. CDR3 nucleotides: TGTGCCATCGGGGGACTAGCGGGGGGGACAGATACGCAGTATTTT.

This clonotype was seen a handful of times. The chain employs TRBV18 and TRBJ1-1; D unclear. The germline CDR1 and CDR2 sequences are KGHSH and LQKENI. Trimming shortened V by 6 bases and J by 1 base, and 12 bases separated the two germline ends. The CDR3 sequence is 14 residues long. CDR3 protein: CASSPSSGNTEAFF. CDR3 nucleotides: TGTGCCAGCTCTCCGTCTTCGGGGAACACTGAAGCTTTCTTT.

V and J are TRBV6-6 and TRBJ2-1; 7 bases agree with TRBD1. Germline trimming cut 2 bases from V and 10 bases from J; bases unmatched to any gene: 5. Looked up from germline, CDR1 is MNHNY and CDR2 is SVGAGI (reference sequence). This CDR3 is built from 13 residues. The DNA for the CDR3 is TGTGCCAGCAGTTACGGGACAGACCGGGAGCAGTTCTTC. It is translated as CASSYGTDREQFF.

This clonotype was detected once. The CDR3 is CASSQDPDSTEAFF. The CDR3 DNA sequence: TGCGCCAGCAGCCAAGATCCGGACTCCACTGAAGCTTTCTTT. The chain has TRBV4-1 and TRBJ1-1; D remains ambiguous. From germline, CDR1 is MGHRA and CDR2 YSYEKL. V lost 0 bases, J lost 4 bases, and 9 bases lay in between. The CDR3 has 14 amino acids.

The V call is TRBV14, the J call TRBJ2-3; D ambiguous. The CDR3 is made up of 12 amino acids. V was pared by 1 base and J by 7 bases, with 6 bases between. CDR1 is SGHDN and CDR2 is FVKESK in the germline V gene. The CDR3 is CASSQVRNTQYF. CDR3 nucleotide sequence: TGTGCCAGCAGCCAAGTTCGAAATACGCAGTATTTT.

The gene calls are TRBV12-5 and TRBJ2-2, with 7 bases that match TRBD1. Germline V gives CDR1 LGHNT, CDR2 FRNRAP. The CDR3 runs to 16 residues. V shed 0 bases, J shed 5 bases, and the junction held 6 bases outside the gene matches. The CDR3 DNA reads TGTGCTAGTGGTTTGGTGATAGGGGGCAGGACCGGGGAGCTGTTTTTT. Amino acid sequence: CASGLVIGGRTGELFF.

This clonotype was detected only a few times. The CDR3 spells CSARGPGQETQYF. The DNA for the CDR3 is TGCAGTGCTAGAGGACCTGGCCAAGAGACCCAGTACTTC. The chain has TRBV20-1 and TRBJ2-5; D is unclear. Germline CDR1 is DFQATT and CDR2 is SNEGSKA (reference sequence). V shed 1 base and J shed 1 base, with 7 bases lying between them. This CDR3 contains 13 residues.

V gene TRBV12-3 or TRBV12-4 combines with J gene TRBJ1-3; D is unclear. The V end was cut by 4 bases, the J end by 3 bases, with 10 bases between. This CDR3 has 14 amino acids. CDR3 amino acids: CASSSWIDGNTIYF. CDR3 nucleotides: TGTGCCAGCAGTTCTTGGATTGATGGAAACACCATATATTTT.

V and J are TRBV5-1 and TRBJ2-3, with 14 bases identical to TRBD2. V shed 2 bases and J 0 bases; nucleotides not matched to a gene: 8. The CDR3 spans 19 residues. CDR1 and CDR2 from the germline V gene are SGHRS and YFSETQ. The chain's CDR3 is CASSLTGLAGDSSTDTQYF. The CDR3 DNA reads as TGCGCCAGCAGCTTAACGGGACTAGCGGGGGACTCTAGCACAGATACGCAGTATTTT.

CDR3 sequence: CASGHGPFYGYTF. CDR3 in DNA: TGTGCCAGTGGACATGGACCCTTTTATGGCTACACCTTC. The chain links TRBV6-1 to TRBJ1-2, with a weak D call TRBD1 (5 bases). This CDR3 is 13 amino acids long. The ends were cut back, 9 bases at V and 5 bases at J, with 16 bases in the middle. Germline V CDR1 and CDR2: MNHNS, SASEGT.

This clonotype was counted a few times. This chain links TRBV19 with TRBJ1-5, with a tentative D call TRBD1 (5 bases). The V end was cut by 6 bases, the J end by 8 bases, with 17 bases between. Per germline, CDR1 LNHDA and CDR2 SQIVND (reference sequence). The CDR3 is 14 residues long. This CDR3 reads CASREQEGAKPQHF. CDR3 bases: TGTGCCAGTAGAGAACAGGAAGGGGCCAAGCCCCAGCATTTT.

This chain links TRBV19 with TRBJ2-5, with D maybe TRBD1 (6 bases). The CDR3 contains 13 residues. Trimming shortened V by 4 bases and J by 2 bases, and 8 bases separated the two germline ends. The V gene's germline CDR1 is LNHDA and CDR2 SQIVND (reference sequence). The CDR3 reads CASSTTGQETQYF. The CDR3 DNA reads TGTGCCAGTAGTACGACAGGTCAAGAGACCCAGTACTTC.

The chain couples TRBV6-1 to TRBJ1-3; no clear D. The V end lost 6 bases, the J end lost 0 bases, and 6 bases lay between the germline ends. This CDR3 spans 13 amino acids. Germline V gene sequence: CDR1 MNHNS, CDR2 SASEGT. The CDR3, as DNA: TGTGCCAGCAGGGATTTCTCTGGAAACACCATATATTTT. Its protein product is CASRDFSGNTIYF.